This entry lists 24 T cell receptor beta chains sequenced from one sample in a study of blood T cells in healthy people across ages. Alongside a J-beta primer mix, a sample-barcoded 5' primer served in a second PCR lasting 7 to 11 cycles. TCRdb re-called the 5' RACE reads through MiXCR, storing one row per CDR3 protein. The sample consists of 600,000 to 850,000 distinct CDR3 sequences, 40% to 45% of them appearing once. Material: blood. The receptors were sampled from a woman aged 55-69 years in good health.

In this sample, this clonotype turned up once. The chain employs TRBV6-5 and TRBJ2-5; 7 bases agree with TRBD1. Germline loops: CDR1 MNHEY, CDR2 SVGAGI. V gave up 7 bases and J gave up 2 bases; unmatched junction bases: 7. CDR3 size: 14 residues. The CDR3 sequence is CASTFSTGQETQYF. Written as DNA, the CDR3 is TGTGCCAGCACCTTCTCGACAGGGCAAGAGACCCAGTACTTC.

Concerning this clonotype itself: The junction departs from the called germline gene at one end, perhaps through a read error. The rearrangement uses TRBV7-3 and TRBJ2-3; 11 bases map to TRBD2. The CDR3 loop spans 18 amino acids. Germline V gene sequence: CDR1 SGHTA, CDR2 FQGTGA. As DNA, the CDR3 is TGTGCCAGCAGCTCTTCTAGCGGGGGGAGGGTCTCTGCAGATGCGCAGTATTTT. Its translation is CASSSSSGGRVSADAQYF.

The CDR3 DNA follows: TGTGCCAGCTCACCAACTCTAGCGGGAGGGGCTGATGAGCAGTTCTTC. Its protein product is CASSPTLAGGADEQFF. The chain couples TRBV18 to TRBJ2-1, with 12 bases matching TRBD2. The CDR3 spans 16 residues. V shed 2 bases and J 8 bases; nucleotides not matched to a gene: 7. CDR1 and CDR2 from the germline V gene are KGHSH and LQKENI.

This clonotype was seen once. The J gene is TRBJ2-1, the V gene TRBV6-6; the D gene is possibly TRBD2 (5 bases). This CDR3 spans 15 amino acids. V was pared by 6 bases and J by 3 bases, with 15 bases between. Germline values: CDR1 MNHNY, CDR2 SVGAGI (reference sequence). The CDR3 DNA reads TGTGCCAGCAGGGCAGGCCCGGGGAACTACAATGAGCAGTTCTTC. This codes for CASRAGPGNYNEQFF.

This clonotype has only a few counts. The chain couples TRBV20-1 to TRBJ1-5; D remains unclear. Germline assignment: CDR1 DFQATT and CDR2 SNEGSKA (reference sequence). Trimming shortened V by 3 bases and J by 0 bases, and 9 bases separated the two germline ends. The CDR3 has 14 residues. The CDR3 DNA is TGCAGTGCTAGTGGCCGATATAGCAATCAGCCCCAGCATTTT. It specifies CSASGRYSNQPQHF.

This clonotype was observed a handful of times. The CDR3 reads CASSVASGENNEQFF. In DNA, the CDR3 is TGTGCCAGCAGCGTAGCCAGCGGGGAGAACAATGAGCAGTTCTTC. This chain links TRBV9 with TRBJ2-1; 7 bases are a match to TRBD2. CDR3 size: 15 residues. Unmatched junction bases numbered 5, after V lost 0 bases and J lost 5 bases. Looked up from germline, CDR1 is SGDLS and CDR2 is YYNGEE.

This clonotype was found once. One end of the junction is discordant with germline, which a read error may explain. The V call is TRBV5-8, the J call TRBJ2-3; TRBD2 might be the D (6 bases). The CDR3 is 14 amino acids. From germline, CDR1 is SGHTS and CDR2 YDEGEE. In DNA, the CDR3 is TGTGCCAGTAGCTTGGGACTCCACACAGATACGCAGTATTTT. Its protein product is CASSLGLHTDTQYF.

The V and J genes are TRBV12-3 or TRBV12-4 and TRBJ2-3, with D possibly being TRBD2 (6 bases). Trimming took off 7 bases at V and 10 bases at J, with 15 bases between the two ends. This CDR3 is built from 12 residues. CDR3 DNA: TGTGCCAGCACCTTATATGGGGAGGCGCAGTATTTT. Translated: CASTLYGEAQYF.

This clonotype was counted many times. The CDR3 DNA reads as TGTGCCATCAGGGAAGACAGATACGAGCAGTACTTC. Translated, it gives CAIREDRYEQYF. The chain is built from TRBV10-3 and TRBJ2-7; D might be TRBD1 (5 bases). V gave up 6 bases and J gave up 4 bases, with 10 bases separating them. The CDR3 sequence is 12 residues long. In germline, CDR1 is ENHRY, CDR2 SYGVKD.

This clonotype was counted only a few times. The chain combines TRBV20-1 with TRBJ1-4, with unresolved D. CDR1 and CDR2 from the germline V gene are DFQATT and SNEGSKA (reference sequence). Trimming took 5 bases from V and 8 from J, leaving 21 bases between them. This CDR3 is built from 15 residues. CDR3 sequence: CSAGTVKAGSEKLFF. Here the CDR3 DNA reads TGCAGTGCTGGAACGGTTAAGGCAGGATCCGAAAAACTGTTTTTT.

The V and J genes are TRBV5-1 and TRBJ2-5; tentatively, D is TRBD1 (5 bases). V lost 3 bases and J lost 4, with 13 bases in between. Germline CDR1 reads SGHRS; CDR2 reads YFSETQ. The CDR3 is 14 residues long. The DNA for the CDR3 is TGCGCCAGCAGCTCGACAGATTCGAGAGAGACCCAGTACTTC. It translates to CASSSTDSRETQYF. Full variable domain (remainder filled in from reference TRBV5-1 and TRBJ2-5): KAGVTQTPRYLIKTRGQQVTLSCSPISGHRSVSWYQQTPGQGLQFLFEYFSETQRNKGNFPGRFSGRQFSNSRSEMNVSTLELGDSALYLCASSSTDSRETQYFGPGTRLLVL.

The CDR3 loop reads CASSGRTGPYNEQYF. The DNA of the CDR3 is TGTGCCAGCAGCGGCCGGACAGGGCCCTACAATGAGCAGTACTTC. This rearrangement joins TRBV7-9 to TRBJ2-5; the match to TRBD1 covers 8 bases. Germline V gives CDR1 SEHNR, CDR2 FQNEAQ (reference sequence). V was pared by 5 bases and J by 11 bases, with 16 bases of the junction left unmatched. The CDR3 length is 15 residues.

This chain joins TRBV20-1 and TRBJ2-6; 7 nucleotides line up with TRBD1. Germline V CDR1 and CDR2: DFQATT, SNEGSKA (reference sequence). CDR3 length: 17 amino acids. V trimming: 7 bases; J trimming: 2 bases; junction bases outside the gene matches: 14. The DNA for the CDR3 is TGCAGTGGTGATACAAGACAGGGAATAGCTGGGGCCAACGTCCTGACTTTC. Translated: CSGDTRQGIAGANVLTF.

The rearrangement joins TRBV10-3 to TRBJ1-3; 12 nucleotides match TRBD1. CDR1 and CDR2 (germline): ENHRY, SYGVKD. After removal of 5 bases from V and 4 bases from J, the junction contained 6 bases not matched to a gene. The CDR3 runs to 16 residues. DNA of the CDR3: TGTGCCATCAGTCCCGGGACAGGGGGCGCCGGAAACACCATATATTTT. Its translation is CAISPGTGGAGNTIYF.

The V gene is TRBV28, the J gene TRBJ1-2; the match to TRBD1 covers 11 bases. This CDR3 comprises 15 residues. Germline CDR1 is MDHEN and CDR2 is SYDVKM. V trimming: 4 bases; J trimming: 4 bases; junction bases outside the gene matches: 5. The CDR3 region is CASSSGQGVFYGYTF. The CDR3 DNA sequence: TGTGCCAGCAGTTCGGGACAGGGGGTTTTCTATGGCTACACCTTC.

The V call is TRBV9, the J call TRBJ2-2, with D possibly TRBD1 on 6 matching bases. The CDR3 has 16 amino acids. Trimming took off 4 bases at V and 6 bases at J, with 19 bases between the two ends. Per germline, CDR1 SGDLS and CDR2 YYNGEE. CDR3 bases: TGTGCCAGCAGCCCCTCCACAGGGCTGGTCGCCGGGGAGCTGTTTTTT. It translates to CASSPSTGLVAGELFF.

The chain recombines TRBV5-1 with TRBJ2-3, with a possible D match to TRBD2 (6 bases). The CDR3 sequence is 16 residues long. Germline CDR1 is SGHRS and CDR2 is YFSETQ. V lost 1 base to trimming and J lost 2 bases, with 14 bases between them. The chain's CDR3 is CASSLSTGLTTDTQYF. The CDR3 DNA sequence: TGCGCCAGCAGCTTGTCTACCGGACTAACCACAGATACGCAGTATTTT.

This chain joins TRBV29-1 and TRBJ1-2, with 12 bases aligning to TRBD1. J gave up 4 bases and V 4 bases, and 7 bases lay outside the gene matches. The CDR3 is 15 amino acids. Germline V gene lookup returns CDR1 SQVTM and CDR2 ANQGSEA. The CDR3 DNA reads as TGCAGCGTTGGGGGACAGGGGGCTAAGGGCTATGGCTACACCTTC. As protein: CSVGGQGAKGYGYTF. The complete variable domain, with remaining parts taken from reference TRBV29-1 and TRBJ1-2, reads SAVISQKPSRDICQRGTSLTIQCQVDSQVTMMFWYRQQPGQSLTLIATANQGSEATYESGFVIDKFPISRPNLTFSTLTVSNMSPEDSSIYLCSVGGQGAKGYGYTFGSGTRLTVV.

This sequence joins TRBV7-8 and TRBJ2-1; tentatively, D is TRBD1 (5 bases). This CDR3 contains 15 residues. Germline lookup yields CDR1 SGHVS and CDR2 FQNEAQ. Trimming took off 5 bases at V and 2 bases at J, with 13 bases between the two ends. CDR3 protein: CASSPQGGAYNEQFF. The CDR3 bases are TGTGCCAGCAGCCCGCAGGGTGGGGCCTACAATGAGCAGTTCTTC.

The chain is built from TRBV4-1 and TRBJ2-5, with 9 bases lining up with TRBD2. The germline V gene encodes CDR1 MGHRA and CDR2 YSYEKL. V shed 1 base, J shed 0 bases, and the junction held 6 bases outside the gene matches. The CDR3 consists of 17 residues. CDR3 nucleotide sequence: TGCGCCAGCAGCCAAGGGAGGCTAGCGGGGTACCAAGAGACCCAGTACTTC. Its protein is CASSQGRLAGYQETQYF.

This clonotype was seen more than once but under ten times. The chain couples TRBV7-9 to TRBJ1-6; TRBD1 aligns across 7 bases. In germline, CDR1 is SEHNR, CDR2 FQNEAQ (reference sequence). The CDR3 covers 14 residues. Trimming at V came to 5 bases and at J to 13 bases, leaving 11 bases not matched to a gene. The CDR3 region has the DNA TGTGCCAGCAGCCATGACAGGGATACCGCTCCCCTCCACTTT. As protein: CASSHDRDTAPLHF.

DNA of the CDR3: TGCAGTGCGGAATGGACTAGCGGGGGCAAAAGCTCCTACGAGCAGTACTTC. Translation: CSAEWTSGGKSSYEQYF. The rearrangement links TRBV20-1 to TRBJ2-7; 13 bases are shared with TRBD2. The germline V gene encodes CDR1 DFQATT and CDR2 SNEGSKA (reference sequence). The CDR3 consists of 17 residues. Losses at the gene ends were 6 bases for V and 0 bases for J; bases not matched to a gene: 11.

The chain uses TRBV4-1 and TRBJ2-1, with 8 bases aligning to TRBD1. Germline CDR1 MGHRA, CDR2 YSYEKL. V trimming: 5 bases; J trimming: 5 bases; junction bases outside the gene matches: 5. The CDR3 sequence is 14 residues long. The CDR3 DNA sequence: TGCGCCAGCAGCTATAGGACAGGGAACAATGAGCAGTTCTTC. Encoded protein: CASSYRTGNNEQFF.

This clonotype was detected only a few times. The CDR3: CATSDSNEQFF. CDR3 nucleotides: TGTGCCACCAGTGATTCCAATGAGCAGTTCTTC. The chain joins TRBV24-1 to TRBJ2-1; D gene uncertain. Germline V CDR1 and CDR2: KGHDR, SFDVKD. The length of the CDR3 is 11 residues. V was clipped by 2 bases and J by 6 bases, with 1 base between them.